The 8 T cell receptor beta chains in this list originate from one sample, sequenced in a study of blood T cell repertoires in COVID-19. Sequencing used immunoSEQ multiplex PCR; TCRdb keeps in-frame clones, though not all of them. The table lists roughly 140,000 clones, approximately 80% of them singletons. The sequenced sample consisted of peripheral blood. Receptors were obtained from a human donor with acute or convalescent COVID-19. The donor label of this sample is uncertain.

This clone was observed a few times. J is TRBJ2-1 and V is TRBV4-1; possibly TRBD1 for D (6 bases). V was clipped by 1 base and J by 15 bases, with 19 bases between them. Germline CDR1 reads MGHRA; CDR2 reads YSYEKL. The CDR3 loop spans 14 amino acids. The CDR3 nucleotides read TGCGCCAGCAGCCAAGTAGGTGTCAGGGGTAGTCTGTTCTTC. Its protein product is CASSQVGVRGSLFF.

This chain joins TRBV4-1 and TRBJ1-2, with TRBD1 as a possible D gene (6 bases). The CDR3 loop spans 13 amino acids. Per germline, CDR1 MGHRA and CDR2 YSYEKL. V gave up 1 base and J gave up 7 bases, with 10 bases separating them. The CDR3 is CASSQAAQGGYTF. CDR3 nucleotide sequence: TGCGCCAGCAGCCAAGCAGCACAGGGTGGCTACACCTTC.

The chain links TRBV6-4 to TRBJ2-5; maybe TRBD2 (6 bases). CDR1 and CDR2 from the germline V gene are MRHNA and SNTAGT. The V and J ends lost 3 bases and 1 base respectively, with 12 bases between them. CDR3 size: 15 residues. CDR3 region: CASSEGGYLQETQYF. CDR3 DNA: TGTGCCAGCAGTGAGGGGGGTTATCTCCAAGAGACCCAGTACTTC.

The rearrangement joins TRBV6-5 to TRBJ1-1, with TRBD1 matching over 8 bases. V was clipped by 6 bases and J by 2 bases; unmatched bases: 8. The CDR3 is made up of 15 amino acids. CDR1 is MNHEY, CDR2 SVGAGI, per germline. The CDR3 loop is CASSIFTGGNTEAFF. The CDR3 nucleotides read TGTGCCAGCAGCATCTTTACAGGGGGAAACACTGAAGCTTTCTTT.

V is TRBV9 and J is TRBJ1-1, with D possibly TRBD1 on 5 matching bases. Germline-derived CDR1 and CDR2 are SGDLS and YYNGEE. Trimming removed 4 bases at V and 8 bases at J, with 18 bases between. There are 14 residues in the CDR3. In DNA form, the CDR3 reads TGTGCCAGCAGCCCCTTGTCTGGGGCCTCAGAAGCTTTCTTT. It yields the protein CASSPLSGASEAFF.

The chain joins TRBV4-2 to TRBJ2-7; 10 bases agree with TRBD2. The CDR3 consists of 17 residues. The V gene end was trimmed by 0 bases and the J gene end by 3 bases; junction bases not matched to a gene: 8. Germline V gives CDR1 LGHNA, CDR2 YNFKEQ. The CDR3, as DNA: TGTGCCAGCAGCCAAGAGGGTAGCGGGGGGTGGGACTACGAGCAGTACTTC. Encoded protein: CASSQEGSGGWDYEQYF.

CDR3 DNA sequence: TGTGCCAGCAGTTTAGGGCAGTCTGTAGAAAAACTGTTTTTT. This sequence encodes CASSLGQSVEKLFF. J is TRBJ1-4 and V is TRBV27, with D uncertain. The CDR3 contains 14 residues. Germline loops: CDR1 MNHEY, CDR2 SMNVEV (reference sequence). Trimming removed 2 bases at V and 8 bases at J, with 12 bases between.

The V call is TRBV27, the J call TRBJ2-3; 10 bases agree with TRBD1. CDR3 length: 18 amino acids. Per the germline V gene, CDR1 is MNHEY and CDR2 is SMNVEV (reference sequence). J gave up 1 base and V 0 bases, and 7 bases lay outside the gene matches. For the CDR3, the DNA is TGTGCCAGCAGTTTATCCACCCCGGACAGGGGGGGCACAGATACGCAGTATTTT. As protein: CASSLSTPDRGGTDTQYF.